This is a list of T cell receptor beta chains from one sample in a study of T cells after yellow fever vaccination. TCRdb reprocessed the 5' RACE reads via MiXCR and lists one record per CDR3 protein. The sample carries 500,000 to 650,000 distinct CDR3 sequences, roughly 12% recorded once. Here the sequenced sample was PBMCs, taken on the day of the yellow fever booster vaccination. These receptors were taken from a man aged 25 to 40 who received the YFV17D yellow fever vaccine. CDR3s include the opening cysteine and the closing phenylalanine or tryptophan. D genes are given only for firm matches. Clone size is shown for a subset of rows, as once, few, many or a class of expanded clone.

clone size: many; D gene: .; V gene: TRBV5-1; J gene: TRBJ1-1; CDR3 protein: CASSLDRWENTEAFF; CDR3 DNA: TGCGCCAGCAGCTTGGATAGGTGGGAAAACACTGAAGCTTTCTTT
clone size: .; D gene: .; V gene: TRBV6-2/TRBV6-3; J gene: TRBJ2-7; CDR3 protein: CASSPGRANSYEQYF; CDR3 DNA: TGTGCCAGCAGTCCGGGACGCGCCAACTCCTACGAGCAGTACTTC
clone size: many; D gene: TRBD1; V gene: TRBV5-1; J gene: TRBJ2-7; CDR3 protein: CASSFNRGEQYF; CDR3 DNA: TGCGCCAGCAGCTTTAACAGGGGCGAGCAGTACTTC
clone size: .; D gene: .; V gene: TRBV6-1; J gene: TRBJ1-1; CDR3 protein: CASSPGAGVRAEAFF; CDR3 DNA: TGTGCCAGCAGTCCCGGGGCGGGGGTTCGCGCTGAAGCTTTCTTT
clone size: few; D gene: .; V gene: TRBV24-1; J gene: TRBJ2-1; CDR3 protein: CATSETAGTVNNEQFF; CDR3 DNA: TGTGCCACCAGTGAGACAGCCGGGACTGTCAACAATGAGCAGTTCTTC
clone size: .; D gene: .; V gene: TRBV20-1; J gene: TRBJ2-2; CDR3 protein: CSATRRIGELFF; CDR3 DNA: TGCAGTGCTACCCGGCGGATCGGGGAGCTGTTTTTT
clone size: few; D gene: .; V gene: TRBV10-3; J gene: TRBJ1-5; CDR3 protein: CAISESGAGNQPQHF; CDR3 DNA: TGTGCCATCAGTGAGTCAGGGGCCGGCAATCAGCCCCAGCATTTT
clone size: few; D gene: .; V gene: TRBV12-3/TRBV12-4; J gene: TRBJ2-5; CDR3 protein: CASRVGTADGTQYF; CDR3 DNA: TGTGCCAGCAGAGTTGGGACGGCCGATGGGACCCAGTACTTC
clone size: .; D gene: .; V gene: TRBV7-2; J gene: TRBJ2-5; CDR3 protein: CASSLLVETQYF; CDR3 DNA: TGTGCCAGCAGCTTACTAGTGGAGACCCAGTACTTC
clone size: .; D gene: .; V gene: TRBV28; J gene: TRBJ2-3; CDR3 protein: CASSIGRGGDTQYF; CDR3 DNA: TGTGCCAGCAGTATTGGCAGGGGAGGAGATACGCAGTATTTT
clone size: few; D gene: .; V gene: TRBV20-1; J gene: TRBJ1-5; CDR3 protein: CSVSRGNQPQHF; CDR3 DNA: TGCAGTGTGTCCAGGGGCAATCAGCCCCAGCATTTT
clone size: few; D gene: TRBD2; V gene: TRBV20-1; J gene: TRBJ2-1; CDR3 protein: CSARLLSGRNNEQFF; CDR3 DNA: TGCAGTGCTAGGCTCCTTAGCGGGAGGAACAATGAGCAGTTCTTC
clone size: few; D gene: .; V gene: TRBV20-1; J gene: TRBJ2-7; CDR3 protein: CSASGRGVHEQYF; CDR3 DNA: TGCAGTGCTAGCGGTAGGGGTGTCCACGAGCAGTACTTC
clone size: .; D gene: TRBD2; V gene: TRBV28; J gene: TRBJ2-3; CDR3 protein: CASRGGSGDTQYF; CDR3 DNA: TGTGCCAGCAGAGGCGGGAGTGGTGATACGCAGTATTTT
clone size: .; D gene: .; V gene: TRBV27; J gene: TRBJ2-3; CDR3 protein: CASSTGILSTDTQYF; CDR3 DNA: TGTGCCAGCAGTACAGGGATTCTTAGCACAGATACGCAGTATTTT
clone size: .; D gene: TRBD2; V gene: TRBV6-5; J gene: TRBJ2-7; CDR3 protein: CASSLQPPGLANSYEQYF; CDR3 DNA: TGTGCCAGCAGTCTACAACCGCCGGGACTAGCGAACTCCTACGAGCAGTACTTC
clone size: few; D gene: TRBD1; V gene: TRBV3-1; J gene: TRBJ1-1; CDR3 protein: CASSGQGKNTEAFF; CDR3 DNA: TGTGCCAGCAGCGGACAGGGGAAGAACACTGAAGCTTTCTTT
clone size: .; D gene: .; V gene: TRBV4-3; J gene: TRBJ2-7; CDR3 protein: CASSQDIGSEDHHFSYEQYF; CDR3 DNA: TGCGCCAGCAGCCAAGATATCGGCAGCGAGGACCATCATTTCTCCTACGAGCAGTACTTC
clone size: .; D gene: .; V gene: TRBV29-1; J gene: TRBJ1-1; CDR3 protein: CSVEMGAYSTEAFF; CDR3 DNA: TGCAGCGTTGAAATGGGGGCTTACAGCACTGAAGCTTTCTTT
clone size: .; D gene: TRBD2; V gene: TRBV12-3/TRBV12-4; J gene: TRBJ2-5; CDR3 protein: CASSFGWGGQTQYF; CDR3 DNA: TGTGCCAGCAGTTTCGGGTGGGGGGGTCAGACCCAGTACTTC
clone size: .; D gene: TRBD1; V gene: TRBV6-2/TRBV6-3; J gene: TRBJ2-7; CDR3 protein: CASSYRDRLREQYF; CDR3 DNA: TGTGCCAGCAGTTACAGGGACAGGCTCCGCGAGCAGTACTTC
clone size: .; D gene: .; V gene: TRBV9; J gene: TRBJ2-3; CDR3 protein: CASSVGGMGDTQYF; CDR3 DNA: TGTGCCAGCAGCGTGGGCGGGATGGGAGATACGCAGTATTTT
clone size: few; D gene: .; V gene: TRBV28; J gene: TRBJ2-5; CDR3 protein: CAGRSTGLQETQYF; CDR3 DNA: TGTGCCGGGAGATCGACTGGACTCCAAGAGACCCAGTACTTC
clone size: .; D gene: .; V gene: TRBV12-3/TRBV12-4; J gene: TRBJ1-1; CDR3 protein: CASSLRQGWANIEAFF; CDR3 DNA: TGTGCCAGCAGTTTACGTCAGGGATGGGCGAACATTGAAGCTTTCTTT
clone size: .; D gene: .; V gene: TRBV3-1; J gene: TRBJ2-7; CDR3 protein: CASSQEPGEQYF; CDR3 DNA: TGTGCCAGCAGCCAAGAGCCGGGGGAGCAGTACTTC
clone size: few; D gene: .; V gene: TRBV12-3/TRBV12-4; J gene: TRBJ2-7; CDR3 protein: CASSLGRTFSYEQYF; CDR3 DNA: TGTGCCAGCAGTTTAGGCAGGACATTCTCCTACGAGCAGTACTTC
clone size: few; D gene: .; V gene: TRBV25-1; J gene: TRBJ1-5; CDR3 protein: CASSRSYSNQPQHF; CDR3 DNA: TGTGCCAGCAGTCGGAGTTATAGCAATCAGCCCCAGCATTTT
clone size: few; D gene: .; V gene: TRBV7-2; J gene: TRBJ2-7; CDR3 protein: CASSQSWGNSYEQYF; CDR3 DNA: TGTGCCAGCAGCCAAAGTTGGGGTAACTCCTACGAGCAGTACTTC
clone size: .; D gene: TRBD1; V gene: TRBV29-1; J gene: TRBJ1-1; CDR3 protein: CSAQTGAVTEAFF; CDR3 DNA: TGCAGCGCTCAAACAGGGGCCGTCACTGAAGCTTTCTTT
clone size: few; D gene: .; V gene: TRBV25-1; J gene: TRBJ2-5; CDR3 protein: CASSLPGLQQKETQYF; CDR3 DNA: TGTGCCAGCAGTCTTCCTGGACTCCAGCAGAAAGAGACCCAGTACTTC
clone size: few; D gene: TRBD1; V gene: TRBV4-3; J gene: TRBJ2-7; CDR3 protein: CASSQGSGTANTYEQYF; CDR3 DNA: TGCGCCAGCAGCCAAGGTTCCGGGACAGCCAACACCTACGAGCAGTACTTC
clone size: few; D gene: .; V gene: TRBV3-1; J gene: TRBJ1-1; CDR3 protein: CASSRDLYTEAFF; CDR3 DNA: TGTGCCAGCAGCAGGGACCTGTACACTGAAGCTTTCTTT
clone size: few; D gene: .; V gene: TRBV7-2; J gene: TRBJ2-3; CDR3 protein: CASRRTRTDTQYF; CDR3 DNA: TGTGCCAGCAGACGGACCCGCACAGATACGCAGTATTTT
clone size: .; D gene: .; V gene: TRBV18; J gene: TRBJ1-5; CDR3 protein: CASSPLELSQPQHF; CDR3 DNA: TGTGCCAGCTCACCGCTTGAGTTGAGTCAGCCCCAGCATTTT
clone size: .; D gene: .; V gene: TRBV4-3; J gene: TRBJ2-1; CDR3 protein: CASSQDKSSYNEQFF; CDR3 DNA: TGCGCCAGCAGCCAAGATAAAAGCTCCTACAATGAGCAGTTCTTC
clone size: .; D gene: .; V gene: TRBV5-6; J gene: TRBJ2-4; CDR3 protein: CASSLAGGLAKNIQYF; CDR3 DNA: TGTGCCAGCAGCTTGGCCGGAGGGCTAGCCAAAAACATTCAGTACTTC
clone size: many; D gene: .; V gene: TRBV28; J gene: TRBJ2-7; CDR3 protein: CASSLLGESYEQYF; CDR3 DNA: TGTGCCAGCAGTTTGTTAGGGGAGAGCTACGAGCAGTACTTC
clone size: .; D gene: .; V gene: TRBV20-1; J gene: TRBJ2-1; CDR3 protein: CSATGATVIYNEQFF; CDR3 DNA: TGCAGTGCCACGGGGGCAACAGTAATCTACAATGAGCAGTTCTTC
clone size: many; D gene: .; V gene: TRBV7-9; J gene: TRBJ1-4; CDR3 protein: CASSANEKLFF; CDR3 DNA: TGTGCCAGCAGCGCAAATGAAAAACTGTTTTTT
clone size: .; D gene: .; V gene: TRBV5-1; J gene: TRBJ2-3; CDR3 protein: CASSEGSRTDTQYF; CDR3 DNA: TGCGCCAGCAGCGAAGGATCTCGCACAGATACGCAGTATTTT
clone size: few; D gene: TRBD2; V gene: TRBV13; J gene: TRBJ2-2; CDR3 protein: CASSHTSGSYTGELFF; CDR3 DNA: TGTGCCAGCAGCCACACTAGCGGGAGTTACACCGGGGAGCTGTTTTTT
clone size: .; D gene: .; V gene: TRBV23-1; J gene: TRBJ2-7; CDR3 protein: CASSQSIGEFYEQYF; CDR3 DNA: TGCGCCAGCAGTCAATCGATAGGGGAATTCTACGAGCAGTACTTC
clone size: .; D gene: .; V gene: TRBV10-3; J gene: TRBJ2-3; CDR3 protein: CAISDVGDTQYF; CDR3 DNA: TGTGCCATCAGTGACGTGGGAGATACGCAGTATTTT
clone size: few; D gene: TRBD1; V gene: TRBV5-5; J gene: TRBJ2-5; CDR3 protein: CASSLQGEETQYF; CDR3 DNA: TGTGCCAGCAGCCTTCAGGGGGAAGAGACCCAGTACTTC
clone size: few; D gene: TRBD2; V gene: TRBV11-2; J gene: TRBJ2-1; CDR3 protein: CASSWTGLASEQFF; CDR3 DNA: TGTGCCAGCAGCTGGACAGGACTAGCGTCTGAGCAGTTCTTC
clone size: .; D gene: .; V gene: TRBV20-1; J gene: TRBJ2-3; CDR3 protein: CSAPDRTIADTQYF; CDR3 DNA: TGCAGTGCTCCTGATCGGACGATCGCAGATACGCAGTATTTT
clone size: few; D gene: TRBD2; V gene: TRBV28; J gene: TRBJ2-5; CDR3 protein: CASRGLSVLGQETQYF; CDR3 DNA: TGTGCCAGCAGGGGACTAAGTGTCCTTGGCCAAGAGACCCAGTACTTC
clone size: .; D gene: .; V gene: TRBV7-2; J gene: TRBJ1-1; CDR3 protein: CASSLWRGTEAFF; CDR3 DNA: TGTGCCAGCAGCCTATGGAGGGGCACTGAAGCTTTCTTT
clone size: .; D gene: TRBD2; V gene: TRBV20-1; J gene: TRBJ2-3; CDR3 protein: CSASGGVSSVRTDTQYF; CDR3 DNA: TGCAGTGCTAGTGGGGGGGTTAGCAGCGTTCGCACAGATACGCAGTATTTT
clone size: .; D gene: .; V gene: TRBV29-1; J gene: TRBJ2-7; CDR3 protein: CSVVGDTTSYMYEQYF; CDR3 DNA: TGCAGCGTTGTGGGGGACACGACATCATATATGTACGAGCAGTACTTC
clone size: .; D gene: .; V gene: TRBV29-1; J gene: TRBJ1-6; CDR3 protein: CSVLSGNSPLHF; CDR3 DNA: TGCAGCGTTCTGTCAGGGAATTCACCCCTCCACTTT
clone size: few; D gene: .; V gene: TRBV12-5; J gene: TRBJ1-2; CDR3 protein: CASGSIYGYTF; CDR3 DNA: TGTGCTAGTGGTTCAATCTATGGCTACACCTTC
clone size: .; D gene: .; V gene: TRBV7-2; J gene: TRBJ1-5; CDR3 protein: CASSLGNFQPQHF; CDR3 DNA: TGTGCCAGCAGCTTAGGGAATTTCCAGCCCCAGCATTTT
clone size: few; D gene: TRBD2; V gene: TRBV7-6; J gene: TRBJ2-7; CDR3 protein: CASSLLGEGLYEQYF; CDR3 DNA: TGTGCCAGCAGCCTATTGGGGGAGGGCCTCTACGAGCAGTACTTC
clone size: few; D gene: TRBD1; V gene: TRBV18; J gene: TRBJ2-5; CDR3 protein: CASSKGQKETQYF; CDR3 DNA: TGTGCCAGCTCAAAGGGACAGAAAGAGACCCAGTACTTC
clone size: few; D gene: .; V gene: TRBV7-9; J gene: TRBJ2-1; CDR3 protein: CASSRAGMYNEQFF; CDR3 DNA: TGTGCCAGCAGCCGAGCCGGGATGTACAATGAGCAGTTCTTC
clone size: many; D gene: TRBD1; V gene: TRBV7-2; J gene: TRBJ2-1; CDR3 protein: CASSLAGTGFDNEQFF; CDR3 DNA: TGTGCCAGCAGCTTAGCGGGGACAGGGTTCGACAATGAGCAGTTCTTC
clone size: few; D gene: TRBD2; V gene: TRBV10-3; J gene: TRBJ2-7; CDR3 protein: CAIGLAGAYEQYF; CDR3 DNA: TGTGCCATTGGACTAGCGGGAGCCTACGAGCAGTACTTC
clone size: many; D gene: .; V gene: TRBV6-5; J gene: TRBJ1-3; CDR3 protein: CASSYAGRDSSLSGNTIYF; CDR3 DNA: TGTGCCAGCAGTTACGCGGGCCGTGATTCTTCTCTCTCTGGAAACACCATATATTTT
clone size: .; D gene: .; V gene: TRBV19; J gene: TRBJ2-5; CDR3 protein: CATSRKETQYF; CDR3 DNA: TGTGCCACCTCCCGTAAAGAGACCCAGTACTTC